The rows below give T cell receptor beta chains drawn from one sample of a study of control samples from healthy donors and cancer patients. Profiling relied on immunoSEQ multiplex PCR, and the TCRdb table lists in-frame clones only, not all of them. The sample lists 85,000 to 100,000 clones; approximately 93% were seen once. Sequences were obtained from blood. Source of these receptors: a man between 18 and 29 years old in good health. Each CDR3 is given with its conserved first and last residue. The D gene is left open where the match is weak. Clone size, where shown, is once, few, many, or a class for clones that have expanded.

length,J,V,D,size,CDR3,DNA
16,TRBJ1-5,TRBV27,NA,NA,CASSPNAGYSNQPQHF,TGTGCCAGCAGTCCCAATGCAGGGTATAGCAATCAGCCCCAGCATTTT
17,TRBJ2-7,TRBV7-2,TRBD2,NA,CASSFTLGASGKDEQYF,TGTGCCAGCAGCTTCACGCTAGGGGCTAGCGGGAAGGACGAGCAGTACTTC
16,TRBJ1-3,TRBV7-9,NA,NA,CASSYGHTNSGNTIYF,TGTGCCAGCAGCTATGGACATACAAACTCTGGAAACACCATATATTTT
14,TRBJ2-2,TRBV30,NA,NA,CAWRGGLHTGELFF,TGTGCCTGGAGGGGGGGGCTACACACCGGGGAGCTGTTTTTT
12,TRBJ1-2,TRBV7-2,NA,NA,CASSRPNYGYTF,TGTGCCAGCAGCCGACCCAACTATGGCTACACCTTC
12,TRBJ2-7,TRBV29-1,NA,once,CSVEHGRGEQYF,TGCAGCGTTGAACACGGTAGGGGCGAGCAGTACTTC
14,TRBJ2-3,TRBV5-1,NA,NA,CASRGGHPTDTQYF,TGCGCCAGCCGGGGAGGACACCCCACAGATACGCAGTATTTT
12,TRBJ1-1,TRBV29-1,NA,NA,CSVGGMNTEAFF,TGCAGCGTTGGGGGTATGAACACTGAAGCTTTCTTT
18,TRBJ2-1,TRBV7-9,TRBD2,NA,CASSLAFLAGGPSNEQFF,TGTGCCAGCAGCTTAGCGTTCCTAGCGGGAGGGCCCAGCAATGAGCAGTTCTTC
15,TRBJ1-6,TRBV29-1,TRBD1,NA,CSVASDGTVNSPLHF,TGCAGCGTTGCATCCGACGGGACAGTTAATTCACCCCTCCACTTT
16,TRBJ1-1,TRBV6-5,NA,NA,CASSYNKKNLNTEAFF,TGTGCCAGCAGTTATAACAAGAAGAATTTGAACACTGAAGCTTTCTTT
14,TRBJ1-2,TRBV7-9,NA,NA,CASSLVTSNYGYTF,TGTGCCAGCAGCTTAGTTACATCTAACTATGGCTACACCTTC
19,TRBJ2-3,TRBV13,TRBD2,NA,CASSSRLAGGPGGTDTQYF,TGTGCCAGCAGCTCTAGACTAGCGGGGGGGCCGGGTGGCACAGATACGCAGTATTTT
13,TRBJ2-7,TRBV7-6,TRBD2,NA,CASSLLAGNEQYF,TGTGCCAGCAGCTTACTAGCGGGAAACGAGCAGTACTTC
15,TRBJ2-1,TRBV6-2/TRBV6-3,NA,NA,CASSYSIVATVEQFF,TGTGCCAGCAGTTACTCCATCGTCGCAACAGTTGAGCAGTTCTTC
16,TRBJ1-2,TRBV5-4,NA,NA,CASSSDPQGYNYGYTF,TGTGCCAGCAGCTCCGACCCACAGGGCTATAACTATGGCTACACCTTC
14,TRBJ1-4,TRBV4-2,NA,NA,CASSQAGHNEKLFF,TGTGCCAGCAGCCAAGCAGGGCATAATGAAAAACTGTTTTTT
16,TRBJ2-7,TRBV5-4,NA,once,CASRPGGASGSYEQYF,TGTGCCAGCAGACCTGGGGGGGCTAGCGGCTCCTACGAGCAGTACTTC
13,TRBJ1-4,TRBV12-2,NA,NA,CASRIMIREKLFF,TGTGCAAGTCGGATAATGATAAGGGAAAAACTGTTTTTT
14,TRBJ2-7,TRBV27,TRBD1,NA,CASRYRDRVGEQYF,TGTGCCAGCAGATACCGGGACAGGGTCGGCGAGCAGTACTTC
13,TRBJ1-2,TRBV5-1,NA,NA,CASSLEHVSGYTF,TGCGCCAGCAGCTTGGAACATGTGAGCGGCTACACCTTC
15,TRBJ2-7,TRBV4-3,NA,NA,CASSPDARSTYEQYF,TGCGCCAGCAGCCCGGATGCCAGGTCAACCTACGAGCAGTACTTC
15,TRBJ2-1,TRBV5-1,TRBD2,NA,CASSSLAGDYNEQFF,TGCGCCAGCAGCTCTCTAGCGGGAGACTACAATGAGCAGTTCTTC